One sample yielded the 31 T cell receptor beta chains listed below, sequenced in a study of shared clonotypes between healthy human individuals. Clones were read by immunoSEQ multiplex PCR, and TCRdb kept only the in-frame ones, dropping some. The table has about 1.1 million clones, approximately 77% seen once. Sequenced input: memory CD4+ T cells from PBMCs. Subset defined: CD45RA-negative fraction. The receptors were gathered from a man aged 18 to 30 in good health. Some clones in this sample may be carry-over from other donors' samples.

CDR3 region: CASGPSGGNTIYF. CDR3 DNA: TGTGCTAGTGGCCCCTCGGGAGGAAACACCATATATTTT. J is TRBJ1-3 and V is TRBV12-5; D gene ambiguous. Per germline, CDR1 LGHNT and CDR2 FRNRAP. V gave up 6 bases and J gave up 4 bases, with 10 bases separating them. This CDR3 contains 13 residues.

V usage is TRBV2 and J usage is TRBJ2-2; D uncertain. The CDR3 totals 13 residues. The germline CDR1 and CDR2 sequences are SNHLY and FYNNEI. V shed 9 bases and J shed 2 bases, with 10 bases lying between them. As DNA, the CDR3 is TGTGCCAGTCGCCTACTTAACACCGGGGAGCTGTTTTTT. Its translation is CASRLLNTGELFF. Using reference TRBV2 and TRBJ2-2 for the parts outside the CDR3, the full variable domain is EPEVTQTPSHQVTQMGQEVILRCVPISNHLYFYWYRQILGQKVEFLVSFYNNEISEKSEIFDDQFSVERPDGSNFTLKIRSTKLEDSAMYFCASRLLNTGELFFGEGSRLTVL.

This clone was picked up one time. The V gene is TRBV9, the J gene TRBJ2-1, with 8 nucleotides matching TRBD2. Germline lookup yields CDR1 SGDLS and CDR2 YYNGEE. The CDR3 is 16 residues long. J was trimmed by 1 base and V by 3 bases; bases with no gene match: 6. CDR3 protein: CASSAPGTRSYNEQFF. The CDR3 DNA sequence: TGTGCCAGCAGCGCTCCCGGGACTAGGTCCTACAATGAGCAGTTCTTC.

CDR3 in amino acids: CASSPRDREHHGYTF. The CDR3 region has the DNA TGTGCCAGCAGCCCTAGGGACAGGGAGCACCATGGCTACACCTTC. The chain uses TRBV11-2 and TRBJ1-2; 9 positions agree with TRBD1. V was clipped by 5 bases and J by 6 bases; unmatched bases: 10. Germline loops: CDR1 SGHAT, CDR2 FQNNGV. The CDR3 spans 15 residues. Combining the CDR3 with reference TRBV11-2 and TRBJ1-2 gives the whole variable domain EAGVAQSPRYKIIEKRQSVAFWCNPISGHATLYWYQQILGQGPKLLIQFQNNGVVDDSQLPKDRFSAERLKGVDSTLKIQPAKLEDSAVYLCASSPRDREHHGYTFGSGTRLTVV.

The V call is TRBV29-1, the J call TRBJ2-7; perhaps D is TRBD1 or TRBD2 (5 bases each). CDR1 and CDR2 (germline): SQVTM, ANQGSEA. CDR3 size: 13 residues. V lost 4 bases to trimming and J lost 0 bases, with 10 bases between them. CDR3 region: CSVGGVSSYEQYF. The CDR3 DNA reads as TGCAGCGTTGGAGGGGTGAGCTCCTACGAGCAGTACTTC.

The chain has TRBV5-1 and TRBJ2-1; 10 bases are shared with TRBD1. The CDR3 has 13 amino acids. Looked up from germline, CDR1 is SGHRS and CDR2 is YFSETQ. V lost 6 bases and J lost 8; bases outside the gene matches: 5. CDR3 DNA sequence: TGCGCCAGCACGGGACAGGGGATCGATGAGCAGTTCTTC. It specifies CASTGQGIDEQFF. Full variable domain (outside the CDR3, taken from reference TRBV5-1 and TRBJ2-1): KAGVTQTPRYLIKTRGQQVTLSCSPISGHRSVSWYQQTPGQGLQFLFEYFSETQRNKGNFPGRFSGRQFSNSRSEMNVSTLELGDSALYLCASTGQGIDEQFFGPGTRLTVL.

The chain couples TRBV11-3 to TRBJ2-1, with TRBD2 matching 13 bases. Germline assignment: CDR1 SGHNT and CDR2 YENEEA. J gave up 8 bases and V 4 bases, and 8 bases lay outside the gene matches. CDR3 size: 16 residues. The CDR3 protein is CASSSGLAGDRDEQFF. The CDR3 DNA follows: TGTGCCAGCAGCTCAGGACTAGCGGGAGATCGAGATGAGCAGTTCTTC.

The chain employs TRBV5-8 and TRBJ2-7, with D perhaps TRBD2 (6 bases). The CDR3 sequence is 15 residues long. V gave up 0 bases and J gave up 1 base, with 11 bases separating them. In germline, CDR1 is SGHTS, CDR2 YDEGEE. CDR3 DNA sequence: TGTGCCAGCAGCTTGGGCGGGACCGCATCCTACGAGCAGTACTTC. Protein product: CASSLGGTASYEQYF.

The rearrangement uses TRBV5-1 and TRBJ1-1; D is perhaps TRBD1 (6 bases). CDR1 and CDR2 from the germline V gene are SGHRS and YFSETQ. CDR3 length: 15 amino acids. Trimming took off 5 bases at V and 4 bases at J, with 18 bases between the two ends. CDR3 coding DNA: TGCGCCAGCAGGGCCGGGGGGGCCGAGGGCACTGAAGCTTTCTTT. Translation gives CASRAGGAEGTEAFF.

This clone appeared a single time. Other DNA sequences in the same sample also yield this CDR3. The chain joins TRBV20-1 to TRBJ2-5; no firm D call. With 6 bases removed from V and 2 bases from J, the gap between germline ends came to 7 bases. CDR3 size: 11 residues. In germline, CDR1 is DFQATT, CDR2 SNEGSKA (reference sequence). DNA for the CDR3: TGCAGTGCCAGATCACAAGAGACCCAGTACTTC. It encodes CSARSQETQYF.

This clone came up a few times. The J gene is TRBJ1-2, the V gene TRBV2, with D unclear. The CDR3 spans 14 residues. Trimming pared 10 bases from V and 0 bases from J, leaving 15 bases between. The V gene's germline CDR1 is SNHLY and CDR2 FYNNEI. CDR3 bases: TGTGCCATCTTCCGGGCCGCGTCTAACTATGGCTACACCTTC. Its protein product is CAIFRAASNYGYTF.

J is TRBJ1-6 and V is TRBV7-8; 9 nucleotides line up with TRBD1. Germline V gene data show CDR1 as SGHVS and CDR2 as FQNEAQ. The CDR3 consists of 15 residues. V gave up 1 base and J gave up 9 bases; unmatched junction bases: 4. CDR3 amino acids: CASSLVGQGRSPLHF. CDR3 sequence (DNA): TGTGCCAGCAGCTTAGTCGGACAGGGGCGTTCACCCCTCCACTTT.

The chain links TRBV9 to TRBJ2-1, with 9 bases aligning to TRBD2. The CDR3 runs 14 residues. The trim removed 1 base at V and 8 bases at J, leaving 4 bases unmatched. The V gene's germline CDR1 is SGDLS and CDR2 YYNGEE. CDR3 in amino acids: CASSVLAGMDEQFF. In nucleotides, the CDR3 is TGTGCCAGCAGCGTACTAGCGGGAATGGATGAGCAGTTCTTC.

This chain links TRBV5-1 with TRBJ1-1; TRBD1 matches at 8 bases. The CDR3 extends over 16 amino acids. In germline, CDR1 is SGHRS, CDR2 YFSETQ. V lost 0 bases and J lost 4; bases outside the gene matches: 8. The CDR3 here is CASSLEGHRGSTEAFF. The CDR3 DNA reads TGCGCCAGCAGCTTGGAAGGGCACAGGGGGAGCACTGAAGCTTTCTTT.

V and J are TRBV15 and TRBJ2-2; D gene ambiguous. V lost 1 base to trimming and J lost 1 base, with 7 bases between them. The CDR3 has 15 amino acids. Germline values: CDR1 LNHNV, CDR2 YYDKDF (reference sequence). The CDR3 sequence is CATSRGSGNTGELFF. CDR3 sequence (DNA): TGTGCCACCAGCAGAGGTTCAGGGAACACCGGGGAGCTGTTTTTT.

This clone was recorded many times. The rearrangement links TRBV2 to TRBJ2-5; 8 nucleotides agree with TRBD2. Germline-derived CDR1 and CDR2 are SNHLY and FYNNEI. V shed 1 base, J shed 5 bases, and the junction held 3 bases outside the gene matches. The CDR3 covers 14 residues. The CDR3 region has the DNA TGTGCCAGCAGTGAAGAATCGGGAGGGGAGACCCAGTACTTC. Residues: CASSEESGGETQYF. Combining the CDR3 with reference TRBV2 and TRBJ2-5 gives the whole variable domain EPEVTQTPSHQVTQMGQEVILRCVPISNHLYFYWYRQILGQKVEFLVSFYNNEISEKSEIFDDQFSVERPDGSNFTLKIRSTKLEDSAMYFCASSEESGGETQYFGPGTRLLVL.

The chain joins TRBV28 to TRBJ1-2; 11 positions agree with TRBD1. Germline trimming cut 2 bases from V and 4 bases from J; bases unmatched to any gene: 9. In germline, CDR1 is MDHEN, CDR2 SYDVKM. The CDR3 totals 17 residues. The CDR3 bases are TGTGCCAGCAGTTTACCCGCAGGGACAGGGGGAGGCTATGGCTACACCTTC. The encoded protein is CASSLPAGTGGGYGYTF.

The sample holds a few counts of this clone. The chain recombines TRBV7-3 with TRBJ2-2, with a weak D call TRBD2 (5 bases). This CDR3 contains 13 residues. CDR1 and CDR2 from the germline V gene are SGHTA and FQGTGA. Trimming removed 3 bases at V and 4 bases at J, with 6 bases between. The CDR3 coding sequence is TGTGCCAGCAGCTTCACTAGCACCGGGGAGCTGTTTTTT. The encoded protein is CASSFTSTGELFF.

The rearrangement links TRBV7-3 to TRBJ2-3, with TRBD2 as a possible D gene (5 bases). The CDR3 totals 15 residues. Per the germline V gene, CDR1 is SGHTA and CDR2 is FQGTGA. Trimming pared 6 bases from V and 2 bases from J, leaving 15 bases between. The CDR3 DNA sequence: TGTGCCAGCAGTGACCTGGCGGGTCCCACAGATACGCAGTATTTT. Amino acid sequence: CASSDLAGPTDTQYF.

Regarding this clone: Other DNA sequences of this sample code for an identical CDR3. The CDR3 sequence is CAITSGTGPTGELFF. DNA for the CDR3: TGTGCCATCACATCCGGGACAGGTCCCACCGGGGAGCTGTTTTTT. The chain couples TRBV10-3 to TRBJ2-2; 8 positions agree with TRBD1. The germline gives CDR1 ENHRY, CDR2 SYGVKD. The CDR3 is made up of 15 amino acids. The J segment lost 4 bases and the V segment lost 7 bases, leaving 8 bases of the junction unmatched.

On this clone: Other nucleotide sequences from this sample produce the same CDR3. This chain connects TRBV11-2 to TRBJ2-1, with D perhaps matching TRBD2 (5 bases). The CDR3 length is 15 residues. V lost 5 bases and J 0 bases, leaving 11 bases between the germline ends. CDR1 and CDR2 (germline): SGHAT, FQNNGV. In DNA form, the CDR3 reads TGTGCCAGCAGCAAGGGCGGGTCCTCCTACAATGAGCAGTTCTTC. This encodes CASSKGGSSYNEQFF.

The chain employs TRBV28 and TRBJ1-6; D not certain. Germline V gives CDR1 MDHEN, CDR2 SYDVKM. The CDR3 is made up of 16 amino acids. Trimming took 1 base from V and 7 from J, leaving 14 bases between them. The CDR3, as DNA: TGTGCCAGCAGTTTATACTCCGCAGGCGTCAATTCACCCCTCCACTTT. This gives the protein CASSLYSAGVNSPLHF.

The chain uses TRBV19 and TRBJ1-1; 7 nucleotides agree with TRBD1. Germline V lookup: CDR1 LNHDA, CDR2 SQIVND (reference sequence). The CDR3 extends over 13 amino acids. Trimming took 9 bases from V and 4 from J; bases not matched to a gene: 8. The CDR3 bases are TGTGCCAGCGAAAGAGGGGGCGGCACTGAAGCTTTCTTT. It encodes CASERGGGTEAFF.

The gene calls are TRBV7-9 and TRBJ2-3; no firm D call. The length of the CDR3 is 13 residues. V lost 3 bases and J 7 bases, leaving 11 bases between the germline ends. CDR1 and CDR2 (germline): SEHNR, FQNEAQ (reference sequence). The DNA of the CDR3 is TGTGCCAGCAGCTTGGGCGGAGCCAATACGCAGTATTTT. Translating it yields CASSLGGANTQYF.

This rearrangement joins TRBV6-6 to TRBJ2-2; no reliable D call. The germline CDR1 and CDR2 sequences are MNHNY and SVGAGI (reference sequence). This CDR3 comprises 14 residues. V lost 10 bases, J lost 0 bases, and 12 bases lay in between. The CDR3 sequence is CATLQSPNTGELFF. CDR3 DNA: TGTGCCACACTACAGTCCCCGAACACCGGGGAGCTGTTTTTT.

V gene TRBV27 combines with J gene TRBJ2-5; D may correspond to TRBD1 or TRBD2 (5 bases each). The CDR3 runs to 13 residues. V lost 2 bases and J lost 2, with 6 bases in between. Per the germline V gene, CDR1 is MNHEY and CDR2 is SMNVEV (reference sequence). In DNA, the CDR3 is TGTGCCAGCAGTTTAGAGGGGCAAGAGACCCAGTACTTC. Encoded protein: CASSLEGQETQYF.

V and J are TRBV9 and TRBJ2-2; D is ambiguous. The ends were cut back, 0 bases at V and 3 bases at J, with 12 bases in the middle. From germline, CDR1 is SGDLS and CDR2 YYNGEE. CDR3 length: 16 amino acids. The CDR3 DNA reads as TGTGCCAGCAGCGTAGATTTGGCTGCCGACACCGGGGAGCTGTTTTTT. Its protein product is CASSVDLAADTGELFF.

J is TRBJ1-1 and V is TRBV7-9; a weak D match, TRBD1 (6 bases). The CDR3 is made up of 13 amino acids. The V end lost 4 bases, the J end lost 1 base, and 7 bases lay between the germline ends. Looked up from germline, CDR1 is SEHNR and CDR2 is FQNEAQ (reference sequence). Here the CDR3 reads CASSWTANTEAFF. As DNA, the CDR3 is TGTGCCAGCAGCTGGACAGCGAACACTGAAGCTTTCTTT.

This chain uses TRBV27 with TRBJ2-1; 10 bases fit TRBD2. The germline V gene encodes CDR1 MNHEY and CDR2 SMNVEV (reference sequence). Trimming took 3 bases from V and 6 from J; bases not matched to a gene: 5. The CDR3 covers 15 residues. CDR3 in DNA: TGTGCCAGCAGTTTTTTTGGGACTAGCGTCAATGAGCAGTTCTTC. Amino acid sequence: CASSFFGTSVNEQFF.

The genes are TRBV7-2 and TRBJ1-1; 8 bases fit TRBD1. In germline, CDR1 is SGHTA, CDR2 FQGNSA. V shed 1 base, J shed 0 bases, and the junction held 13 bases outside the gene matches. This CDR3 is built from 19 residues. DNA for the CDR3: TGTGCCAGCAGCTTAGGGTTTGGGGCAGGGGGCGTAATGAACACTGAAGCTTTCTTT. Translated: CASSLGFGAGGVMNTEAFF.

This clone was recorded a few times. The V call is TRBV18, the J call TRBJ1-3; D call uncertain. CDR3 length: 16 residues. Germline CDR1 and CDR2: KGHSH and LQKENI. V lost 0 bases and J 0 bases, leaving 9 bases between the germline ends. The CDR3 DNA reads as TGTGCCAGCTCACCACCAAGCGGGGACTCTGGAAACACCATATATTTT. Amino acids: CASSPPSGDSGNTIYF.